Below are 18 T cell receptor beta chains sequenced from a single sample in a study of shared clonotypes between healthy human individuals. Using immunoSEQ multiplex PCR, the repertoire was profiled, and TCRdb retains in-frame clones only, with some absent. The sample consists of a few hundred thousand clones, around 67% of them appearing once. The sequenced material came from memory CD4+ T cells sorted from blood. Noted subset: CD45RA-negative fraction. These receptors all stem from a man aged 25-40 years in good health.

A single count supports this clone. The chain joins TRBV28 to TRBJ1-5, with 8 bases fitting TRBD1. The CDR3 spans 16 residues. The junction had 8 bases not matched to a gene; V was cut back by 1 base and J by 6 bases. The germline CDR1 and CDR2 sequences are MDHEN and SYDVKM. In DNA, the CDR3 is TGTGCCAGCAGTTTATTGGGCGGACAGGGAGCTCAGCCCCAGCATTTT. Protein product: CASSLLGGQGAQPQHF.

This clone was counted a single time. V usage is TRBV9 and J usage is TRBJ2-3; D is unresolved. V was clipped by 0 bases and J by 5 bases, with 7 bases between them. This CDR3 has 13 amino acids. Looked up from germline, CDR1 is SGDLS and CDR2 is YYNGEE. The CDR3 region is CASSVGEEDTQYF. As DNA, the CDR3 is TGTGCCAGCAGCGTAGGAGAAGAAGATACGCAGTATTTT.

This clone was recorded at least ten times. The chain carries TRBV5-4 and TRBJ2-7; TRBD1 is a possible D gene (7 bases). V lost 1 base to trimming and J lost 7 bases, with 21 bases between them. Germline values: CDR1 SGHNT, CDR2 YYREEE (reference sequence). The CDR3 has 16 residues. CDR3 protein: CASSLQGGTGRLEQYF. The CDR3 nucleotides read TGTGCCAGCAGCTTGCAGGGGGGAACAGGACGGCTTGAGCAGTACTTC.

This clone was detected only a few times. The chain links TRBV5-8 to TRBJ1-5; D remains unclear. V was clipped by 1 base and J by 2 bases, with 10 bases between them. Germline V CDR1 and CDR2: SGHTS, YDEGEE. The CDR3 loop spans 15 amino acids. The CDR3 loop reads CASSLRWGGNQPQHF. CDR3 DNA sequence: TGTGCCAGCAGCTTGCGATGGGGAGGCAATCAGCCCCAGCATTTT.

CDR3 nucleotides: TGTGCCAGCAGTGAAAACAGGGGGCGGGAGACCCAGTACTTC. This gives the protein CASSENRGRETQYF. The chain couples TRBV6-5 to TRBJ2-5; 9 bases align to TRBD1. The CDR3 has 14 amino acids. The V and J ends lost 5 bases and 5 bases, in that order; junction bases with no gene match: 6. Germline V CDR1 and CDR2: MNHEY, SVGAGI.

Regarding this clone: Other DNA sequences in this specimen translate into the identical CDR3. The V call is TRBV10-1, the J call TRBJ2-3; 7 bases agree with TRBD2. The V segment lost 3 bases and the J segment 6 bases; nucleotides outside the gene matches: 3. Germline loops: CDR1 WNHNN, CDR2 SYGVQD (reference sequence). This CDR3 contains 13 residues. The CDR3 DNA is TGCGCCAGCAGTGAAAGCGGGGCGGATACGCAGTATTTT. Encoded protein: CASSESGADTQYF.

The genes are TRBV12-5 and TRBJ2-2; D ambiguous. Germline-derived CDR1 and CDR2 are LGHNT and FRNRAP. The CDR3 is 19 amino acids. With 6 bases removed from V and 2 bases from J, the gap between germline ends came to 25 bases. In DNA form, the CDR3 reads TGTGCTAGTGGAGCTAACAACCTAAGTCGACCGACTAACACCGGGGAGCTGTTTTTT. It codes for CASGANNLSRPTNTGELFF.

The rearrangement uses TRBV5-1 and TRBJ2-5; D gene uncertain. The CDR3 is 15 residues long. Deletions cut 0 bases from V and 5 bases from J, with 14 bases between. The germline gives CDR1 SGHRS, CDR2 YFSETQ. CDR3: CASSLAGFAGETQYF. The CDR3, as DNA: TGCGCCAGCAGCTTGGCCGGCTTCGCTGGGGAGACCCAGTACTTC.

The chain joins TRBV19 to TRBJ2-7; D could derive from TRBD1 or TRBD2 (6 bases each). CDR1 is LNHDA, CDR2 SQIVND, per germline (reference sequence). CDR3 size: 15 residues. V was shortened by 8 bases and J by 2 bases, with 19 bases between the two germline ends. The CDR3, as DNA: TGTGCCAGTTCGAGCAATACAGGGAGGACCTACGAGCAGTACTTC. Its protein product is CASSSNTGRTYEQYF.

The rearrangement joins TRBV11-2 to TRBJ1-1; D remains unclear. Germline loops: CDR1 SGHAT, CDR2 FQNNGV. The germline V and J ends were trimmed by 0 bases and 6 bases, with 14 bases remaining between them. This CDR3 contains 15 residues. CDR3 residues: CASSLDRRRVPEAFF. CDR3 DNA: TGTGCCAGCAGCTTAGATCGAAGGAGGGTCCCTGAAGCTTTCTTT. Full variable domain (outside the CDR3, taken from reference TRBV11-2 and TRBJ1-1): EAGVAQSPRYKIIEKRQSVAFWCNPISGHATLYWYQQILGQGPKLLIQFQNNGVVDDSQLPKDRFSAERLKGVDSTLKIQPAKLEDSAVYLCASSLDRRRVPEAFFGQGTRLTVV.

Only a few counts were recorded for this clone. The chain couples TRBV2 to TRBJ1-5; 9 nucleotides line up with TRBD1. Per germline, CDR1 SNHLY and CDR2 FYNNEI. The CDR3 has 15 amino acids. The V and J ends lost 5 bases and 4 bases, in that order; junction bases with no gene match: 6. CDR3 nucleotides: TGTGCCAGCAGTTACACAGGGGGCGCGAATCAGCCCCAGCATTTT. Translating gives CASSYTGGANQPQHF.

The rearrangement uses TRBV28 and TRBJ1-5; D not resolved. Germline CDR1 MDHEN, CDR2 SYDVKM. This CDR3 region has 14 residues. Deletions cut 3 bases from V and 2 bases from J, with 8 bases between. The CDR3 region is CASSLRQRNQPQHF. The CDR3 nucleotides are TGTGCCAGCAGTTTGCGGCAGCGCAATCAGCCCCAGCATTTT.

This clone was recorded a few times. V usage is TRBV5-1 and J usage is TRBJ2-4, with D tentatively TRBD1 (7 bases). Trimming pared 0 bases from V and 8 bases from J, leaving 15 bases between. Germline V gene sequence: CDR1 SGHRS, CDR2 YFSETQ. CDR3 length: 15 residues. CDR3 sequence: CASSLEPGGTDIQYF. The DNA for the CDR3 is TGCGCCAGCAGCTTGGAGCCAGGGGGGACTGACATTCAGTACTTC.

This clone turned up a few times. V and J are TRBV28 and TRBJ1-5; D ambiguous. CDR1 is MDHEN, CDR2 SYDVKM, per germline. V lost 7 bases, J lost 0 bases, and 7 bases lay in between. The CDR3 spans 13 residues. In nucleotides, the CDR3 is TGTGCCAGCAAGGCATTTAGCAATCAGCCCCAGCATTTT. Its translation: CASKAFSNQPQHF. The full variable domain, its missing parts supplied by reference TRBV28 and TRBJ1-5, is DVKVTQSSRYLVKRTGEKVFLECVQDMDHENMFWYRQDPGLGLRLIYFSYDVKMKEKGDIPEGYSVSREKKERFSLILESASTNQTSMYLCASKAFSNQPQHFGDGTRLSIL.

This clone came up many times. V usage is TRBV7-9 and J usage is TRBJ1-5; D remains ambiguous. Germline V gene lookup returns CDR1 SEHNR and CDR2 FQNEAQ (reference sequence). V was pared by 3 bases and J by 1 base, with 10 bases between. The CDR3 runs 15 residues. The CDR3 sequence is CASSFSGLSNQPQHF. The CDR3 nucleotides read TGTGCCAGCAGCTTCTCGGGTTTAAGCAATCAGCCCCAGCATTTT.

The chain couples TRBV2 to TRBJ1-5; 9 nucleotides line up with TRBD1. Germline CDR1 reads SNHLY; CDR2 reads FYNNEI. V lost 5 bases and J lost 4; bases outside the gene matches: 6. The CDR3 runs 15 residues. For the CDR3, the DNA is TGTGCCAGCAGTACGAGGACAGGGGCAAATCAGCCCCAGCATTTT. This gives the protein CASSTRTGANQPQHF.

This chain's CDR3 is CASSPSAGVGDTQYF. As DNA, the CDR3 is TGTGCCAGCAGTCCCTCGGCGGGAGTAGGGGATACGCAGTATTTT. J is TRBJ2-3 and V is TRBV28, with TRBD2 matching 7 bases. Germline V gene lookup returns CDR1 MDHEN and CDR2 SYDVKM. CDR3 length equals 15 residues. V shed 5 bases and J 6 bases; nucleotides not matched to a gene: 11.

About this clone: Other DNA sequences in this sample translate to the same CDR3. The chain has TRBV27 and TRBJ2-3; no firm D call. Trimming shortened V by 0 bases and J by 0 bases, and 1 base separated the two germline ends. Germline loops: CDR1 MNHEY, CDR2 SMNVEV (reference sequence). CDR3 length: 13 amino acids. CDR3 protein: CASSLSSTDTQYF. DNA of the CDR3: TGTGCCAGCAGTTTATCAAGCACAGATACGCAGTATTTT.